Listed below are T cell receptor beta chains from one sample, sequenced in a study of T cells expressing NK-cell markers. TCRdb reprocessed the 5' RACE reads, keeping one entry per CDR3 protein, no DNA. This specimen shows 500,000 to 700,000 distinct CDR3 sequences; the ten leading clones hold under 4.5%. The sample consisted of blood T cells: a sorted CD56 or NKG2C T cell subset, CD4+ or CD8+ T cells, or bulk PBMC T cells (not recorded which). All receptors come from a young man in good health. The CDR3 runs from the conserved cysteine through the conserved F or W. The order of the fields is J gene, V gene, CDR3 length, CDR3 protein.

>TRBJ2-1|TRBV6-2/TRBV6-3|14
CASSYGLAGAEQFF
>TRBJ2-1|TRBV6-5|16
CASSYSTPHAHNEQFF
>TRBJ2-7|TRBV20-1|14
CSAREGGIYYEQYF
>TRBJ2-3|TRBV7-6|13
CASSLETRATQYF
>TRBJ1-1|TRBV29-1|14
CSVEPVEGRAEAFF
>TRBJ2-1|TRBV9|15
CASSVTTMLNNEQFF
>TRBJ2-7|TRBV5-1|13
CASRGTSDYEQYF
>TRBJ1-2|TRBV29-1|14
CSVAKVRSNYGYTF
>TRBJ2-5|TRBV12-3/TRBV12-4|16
CASSLWDRDRRETQYF
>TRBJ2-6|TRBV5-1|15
CASSSQESGANVLTF
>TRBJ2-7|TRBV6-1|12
CASLLSFYEQYF
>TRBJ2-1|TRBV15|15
CATSTGLARRNEQFF
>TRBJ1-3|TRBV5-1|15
CASSLAGTSGNTIYF
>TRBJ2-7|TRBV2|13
CASRTSATYEQYF
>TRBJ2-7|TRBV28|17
CASSLRLRGRLTYEQYF
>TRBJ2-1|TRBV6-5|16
CASSSTERAFYNEQFF
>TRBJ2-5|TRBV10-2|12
CAASEGQETQYF
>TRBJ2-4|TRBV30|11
CAWMGGNIQYF
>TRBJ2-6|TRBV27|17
CPPPPRPGSLGANVLTF
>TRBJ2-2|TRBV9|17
CASNKGPRTGNTGELFF
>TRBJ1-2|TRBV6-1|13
CASSVEGIYGYTF
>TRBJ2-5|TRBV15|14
CATSRESLQETQYF
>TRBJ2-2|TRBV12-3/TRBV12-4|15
CATLTSGLDTGELFF
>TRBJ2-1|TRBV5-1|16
CASSRTGTPHNNEQFF
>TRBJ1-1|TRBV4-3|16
CASSQDRRAMNTEAFF
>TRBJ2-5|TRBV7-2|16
CASSVGLADYQETQYF
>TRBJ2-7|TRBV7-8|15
CASSLGRTGSDEQYF
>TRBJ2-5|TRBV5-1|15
CASSSLAANQETQYF
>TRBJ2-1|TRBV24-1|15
CATSPPTDQSNEQFF